This T cell receptor (beta chain) originates from a study of T cells in Graves' hyperthyroidism and ophthalmopathy. TCR beta CDR3 regions were amplified from RNA transcripts. In the first-round RT-PCR of the TCR CDR3, the HTBI primer set was used. TCRdb itself ran the multiplex PCR reads through MiXCR, one entry per CDR3 protein. Of 550,000 to 600,000 distinct CDR3 sequences listed, 12% to 15% are singletons. Any patient presenting with uncontrolled infection, other autoimmune disease, pregnancy or lactation was left out. This clonotype showed up just a few times. The length of the CDR3 is 14 residues. Deletions cut 6 bases from V and 6 bases from J, with 13 bases between. Germline CDR1 reads SGHDT; CDR2 reads YYEEEE.

The material sequenced was blood. This clonotype was sampled from a woman aged 18-29 years with Graves' ophthalmopathy. The chain recombines TRBV5-6 with TRBJ1-6, with D maybe TRBD1 (6 bases). The CDR3 DNA reads as TGTGCCAGCACCATCCAGGGGCTTAATTCACCCCTCCACTTT. It specifies CASTIQGLNSPLHF.